The subject of this entry is one TCR beta chain. The source of the sample is a study of T cells expressing NK-cell markers. The CDR3 is 14 residues long. The germline gives CDR1 MNHEY, CDR2 SVGAGI. TCRdb reprocessed the 5' RACE reads, keeping one entry per CDR3 protein, no DNA. The sample has some 440,000 distinct CDR3 sequences. Sequenced sample: blood T cells: a sorted CD56 or NKG2C T cell subset, CD4+ or CD8+ T cells, or bulk PBMC T cells (not recorded which). The receptor's source is a woman between 50 and 59 years old in good health. The chain combines TRBV6-5 with TRBJ2-2. CDR3 sequence: CASFNNVGVGELFF.